Below are 30 T cell receptor beta chains sequenced from a single sample in a study of B cell selection in AIRE deficiency. The sorted conventional CD4 T cells were gated as CD4+CD127+. The protocol was immunoSEQ multiplex PCR, while the TCRdb copy is restricted to in-frame clones and leaves out a portion. This sample has 23,000 or so clones, with around 95% found just once. Material for sequencing was CD4+CD127+ conventional T cells sorted from PBMCs. The source is a human donor in good health.

The chain joins TRBV6-5 to TRBJ2-1, with 11 bases aligning to TRBD2. CDR3 length equals 14 residues. Per germline, CDR1 MNHEY and CDR2 SVGAGI. V lost 6 bases, J lost 6 bases, and 4 bases stayed unmatched. The CDR3 protein is CASSGTSGGNEQFF. The CDR3 bases are TGTGCCAGCAGCGGGACTAGCGGTGGCAATGAGCAGTTCTTC.

The chain combines TRBV6-1 with TRBJ2-7; no clear D. Per germline, CDR1 MNHNS and CDR2 SASEGT. Trimming removed 6 bases at V and 3 bases at J, with 12 bases between. This CDR3 has 13 residues. CDR3 region: CASRPRWDYEQYF. The CDR3 DNA reads as TGTGCCAGCAGACCACGATGGGACTACGAGCAGTACTTC.

The rearrangement uses TRBV5-8 and TRBJ1-2, with D perhaps TRBD1 (6 bases). This CDR3 is built from 14 residues. Trimming cost V 4 bases and J 6 bases, with 16 bases left between them. Germline CDR1 reads SGHTS; CDR2 reads YDEGEE. DNA of the CDR3: TGTGCCAGCAGCCATGGGCAGGGGTTGGATGGCTACACCTTC. Its translation is CASSHGQGLDGYTF.

The chain combines TRBV25-1 with TRBJ1-4; tentatively, D is TRBD1 (5 bases). The V gene's germline CDR1 is MGHDK and CDR2 SYGVNS. Trimming removed 3 bases from V and 3 bases from J, with 11 bases in between. CDR3 size: 15 residues. CDR3 sequence: CASSEGETANEKLFF. The CDR3 DNA is TGTGCCAGCAGTGAGGGGGAGACAGCTAATGAAAAACTGTTTTTT.

The chain has TRBV29-1 and TRBJ2-2; 9 bases map to TRBD1. The CDR3 runs 20 residues. Per germline, CDR1 SQVTM and CDR2 ANQGSEA. The CDR3 bases are TGCAGTGATGGTTCGCGTACGACCGGGACAGGGTATGAGGACACCGGGGAGCTGTTTTTT. It is translated as CSDGSRTTGTGYEDTGELFF.

The chain couples TRBV28 to TRBJ2-5, with D perhaps TRBD2 (5 bases). Trimming took off 5 bases at V and 1 base at J, with 11 bases between the two ends. This CDR3 comprises 14 residues. In germline, CDR1 is MDHEN, CDR2 SYDVKM. CDR3 in DNA: TGTGCCAGCAGTACGGACTGGGCCCAAGAGACCCAGTACTTC. Translation: CASSTDWAQETQYF.

This chain joins TRBV27 and TRBJ2-7; a weak D match, TRBD2 (6 bases). Germline loops: CDR1 MNHEY, CDR2 SMNVEV (reference sequence). V lost 8 bases and J 0 bases, leaving 14 bases between the germline ends. The CDR3 covers 14 residues. CDR3 DNA: TGTGCCAGCGGTCTTGGGACTGACTCCTACGAGCAGTACTTC. This gives the protein CASGLGTDSYEQYF.

This chain connects TRBV6-5 to TRBJ1-1; no clear D gene. The V and J ends lost 2 bases and 0 bases respectively, with 1 base between them. The CDR3 contains 12 residues. The V gene's germline CDR1 is MNHEY and CDR2 SVGAGI. DNA of the CDR3: TGTGCCAGCAGTTACGTGAACACTGAAGCTTTCTTT. Translation gives CASSYVNTEAFF.

This sequence joins TRBV5-4 and TRBJ2-4; TRBD1 aligns across 7 bases. Germline CDR1 SGHNT, CDR2 YYREEE (reference sequence). The trim removed 3 bases at V and 1 base at J, leaving 10 bases unmatched. The CDR3 sequence is 17 residues long. CDR3 in amino acids: CASSSPTGYAAKNIQYF. As DNA, the CDR3 is TGTGCCAGCAGCTCTCCGACAGGGTATGCGGCCAAAAACATTCAGTACTTC.

This clone was picked up one time. The chain employs TRBV10-3 and TRBJ1-3; D is unclear. The CDR3 length is 16 residues. The germline V and J ends were trimmed by 1 base and 0 bases, with 10 bases remaining between them. The germline CDR1 and CDR2 sequences are ENHRY and SYGVKD. The CDR3 DNA is TGTGCCATCAGTGAGTTCCTGTTGAGCTCTGGAAACACCATATATTTT. Translating gives CAISEFLLSSGNTIYF.

The CDR3 DNA is TGTGCCAGCAGTGGAACATGGGGGGTAGGCTATGGCTACACCTTC. Translating gives CASSGTWGVGYGYTF. The V gene is TRBV25-1, the J gene TRBJ1-2, with D possibly matching TRBD1 (5 bases). The germline V gene has CDR1 MGHDK and CDR2 SYGVNS. Trimming pared 4 bases from V and 4 bases from J, leaving 16 bases between. The CDR3 spans 15 residues.

The chain employs TRBV28 and TRBJ1-4; D remains ambiguous. Germline V CDR1 and CDR2: MDHEN, SYDVKM. The V and J ends lost 3 bases and 4 bases respectively, with 9 bases between them. The CDR3 is 14 residues long. The DNA for the CDR3 is TGTGCCAGCAGTTTCCGGTATATTAATGAAAAACTGTTTTTT. Protein: CASSFRYINEKLFF.

This chain uses TRBV5-4 with TRBJ2-1; 8 nucleotides match TRBD1. The V gene's germline CDR1 is SGHNT and CDR2 YYREEE (reference sequence). Losses at the gene ends were 4 bases for V and 2 bases for J; bases not matched to a gene: 8. There are 16 residues in the CDR3. CDR3 region: CASSPGPGGAYNEQFF. CDR3 in DNA: TGTGCCAGCAGCCCCGGCCCAGGGGGCGCCTACAATGAGCAGTTCTTC. Variable domain in full (rest from reference TRBV5-4 and TRBJ2-1): ETGVTQSPTHLIKTRGQQVTLRCSSQSGHNTVSWYQQALGQGPQFIFQYYREEENGRGNFPPRFSGLQFPNYSSELNVNALELDDSALYLCASSPGPGGAYNEQFFGPGTRLTVL.

A remark on this clone: The junction departs from the called germline gene at one end, perhaps through a read error. The V and J genes are TRBV5-4 and TRBJ2-7, with 12 bases aligning to TRBD1. The CDR3 sequence is 15 residues long. CDR1 is SGHNT and CDR2 is YYREEE in the germline V gene (reference sequence). CDR3 DNA sequence: TGTGCCGGCAGCGCCGGGACAGGGGGCTTCTACGAGCAGTACTTC. Translation: CAGSAGTGGFYEQYF. The whole variable domain, remainder taken from reference TRBV5-4 and TRBJ2-7, is ETGVTQSPTHLIKTRGQQVTLRCSSQSGHNTVSWYQQALGQGPQFIFQYYREEENGRGNFPPRFSGLQFPNYSSELNVNALELDDSALYLCAGSAGTGGFYEQYFGPGTRLTVT.

The chain employs TRBV5-1 and TRBJ2-5, with TRBD1 matching 7 bases. Germline values: CDR1 SGHRS, CDR2 YFSETQ. CDR3 length equals 15 residues. The trim removed 4 bases at V and 3 bases at J, leaving 9 bases unmatched. The CDR3 is CASSIGTAREETQYF. Written as DNA, the CDR3 is TGCGCCAGCAGCATCGGGACAGCGAGAGAAGAGACCCAGTACTTC.

The chain employs TRBV11-2 and TRBJ1-2; D is unresolved. The germline V gene encodes CDR1 SGHAT and CDR2 FQNNGV. Trimming removed 0 bases from V and 4 bases from J, with 12 bases in between. This CDR3 is built from 15 residues. In DNA form, the CDR3 reads TGTGCCAGCAGCTTAGATCGAGGGCCGAGCTATGGCTACACCTTC. This translates into CASSLDRGPSYGYTF.

This clone appeared a single time. The gene calls are TRBV5-6 and TRBJ2-5; D remains ambiguous. The V end was cut by 7 bases, the J end by 0 bases, with 10 bases between. Germline V gene lookup returns CDR1 SGHDT and CDR2 YYEEEE. The CDR3 has 13 amino acids. The CDR3 DNA follows: TGTGCCAGCGGTTCCTGGGACCAAGAGACCCAGTACTTC. Translated: CASGSWDQETQYF. Using reference TRBV5-6 and TRBJ2-5 for the parts outside the CDR3, the full variable domain is DAGVTQSPTHLIKTRGQQVTLRCSPKSGHDTVSWYQQALGQGPQFIFQYYEEEERQRGNFPDRFSGHQFPNYSSELNVNALLLGDSALYLCASGSWDQETQYFGPGTRLLVL.

The gene calls are TRBV2 and TRBJ1-2; D ambiguous. Trimming pared 5 bases from V and 2 bases from J, leaving 12 bases between. This CDR3 is 14 amino acids long. Per the germline V gene, CDR1 is SNHLY and CDR2 is FYNNEI. CDR3 coding DNA: TGTGCCAGCAGTCAGATGTCGGGGAACTATGGCTACACCTTC. Its protein is CASSQMSGNYGYTF.

V gene TRBV9 combines with J gene TRBJ2-7; TRBD1 matches 9 bases. Losses at the gene ends were 4 bases for V and 0 bases for J; bases not matched to a gene: 5. The CDR3 contains 15 residues. The germline gives CDR1 SGDLS, CDR2 YYNGEE. The CDR3 reads CASSIGQGSSYEQYF. The CDR3 bases are TGTGCCAGCAGCATTGGACAGGGGAGCTCCTACGAGCAGTACTTC.

CDR3 in amino acids: CASSSRVVRGRRFSYEQYF. CDR3 DNA: TGTGCCAGCAGCTCCCGCGTGGTCAGGGGGCGAAGGTTCTCCTACGAGCAGTACTTC. The rearrangement links TRBV7-2 to TRBJ2-7, with 8 bases matching TRBD1. The germline CDR1 and CDR2 sequences are SGHTA and FQGNSA. This CDR3 has 19 residues. The junction had 17 bases not matched to a gene; V was cut back by 4 bases and J by 0 bases. The variable domain in full, with the rest retrieved from reference TRBV7-2 and TRBJ2-7, is GAGVSQSPSNKVTEKGKDVELRCDPISGHTALYWYRQSLGQGLEFLIYFQGNSAPDKSGLPSDRFSAERTGGSVSTLTIQRTQQEDSAVYLCASSSRVVRGRRFSYEQYFGPGTRLTVT.

This chain joins TRBV7-2 and TRBJ2-1, with 10 positions matching TRBD2. The CDR3 spans 15 residues. The junction had 2 bases not matched to a gene; V was cut back by 2 bases and J by 4 bases. Per germline, CDR1 SGHTA and CDR2 FQGNSA. The CDR3 nucleotides are TGTGCCAGCAGCTTATCTAGCGGGGGATACAATGAGCAGTTCTTC. Its protein is CASSLSSGGYNEQFF.

The chain has TRBV2 and TRBJ2-5, with D perhaps TRBD1 (6 bases). V was cut by 1 base and J by 0 bases, with 18 bases left in between. The CDR3 has 18 amino acids. CDR1 and CDR2 from the germline V gene are SNHLY and FYNNEI. CDR3: CASSEGPPTGVYQETQYF. Here the CDR3 DNA reads TGTGCCAGCAGTGAAGGCCCGCCGACAGGTGTTTACCAAGAGACCCAGTACTTC.

This clone was observed a single time. CDR3 DNA: TGTGCCAGCAGCTTGGGGGAGGGGTTCCAAGAGACCCAGTACTTC. This gives the protein CASSLGEGFQETQYF. The chain recombines TRBV7-9 with TRBJ2-5; TRBD2 aligns across 7 bases. J gave up 1 base and V 3 bases, and 5 bases lay outside the gene matches. Germline V gene sequence: CDR1 SEHNR, CDR2 FQNEAQ (reference sequence). The CDR3 has 15 amino acids.

This sequence joins TRBV27 and TRBJ2-5; D tentatively fits TRBD1 or TRBD2 (5 bases each). Trimming stripped 7 bases from V and 3 bases from J, with 12 bases between. The CDR3 covers 13 residues. Germline CDR1 reads MNHEY; CDR2 reads SMNVEV (reference sequence). CDR3 region: CASNFLGEETQYF. DNA of the CDR3: TGTGCCAGCAACTTCTTGGGGGAAGAGACCCAGTACTTC.

The rearrangement links TRBV6-6 to TRBJ1-4, with 9 bases that match TRBD1. The CDR3 is 15 amino acids. Looked up from germline, CDR1 is MNHNY and CDR2 is SVGAGI (reference sequence). V lost 6 bases to trimming and J lost 7 bases; unmatched junction nucleotides: 9. CDR3 sequence: CASRPPGQGSEKLFF. The CDR3 DNA reads TGTGCCAGCAGGCCCCCGGGACAGGGTTCTGAAAAACTGTTTTTT.

This clone came up once. The rearrangement uses TRBV19 and TRBJ1-6, with D perhaps matching TRBD1 (5 bases). There are 18 residues in the CDR3. From germline, CDR1 is LNHDA and CDR2 SQIVND (reference sequence). V lost 6 bases to trimming and J lost 0 bases, with 18 bases between them. The CDR3 spells CASSKLPGPSSYNSPLHF. In nucleotides, the CDR3 is TGTGCCAGTAGCAAATTACCGGGACCGAGCTCCTATAATTCACCCCTCCACTTT.

This chain links TRBV7-2 with TRBJ2-7; 8 positions match TRBD2. Unmatched junction bases numbered 9, after V lost 5 bases and J lost 3 bases. CDR1 is SGHTA, CDR2 FQGNSA, per germline. CDR3 length: 15 residues. CDR3 coding DNA: TGTGCCAGCAGCCTAGAGCGGGAGAGTGGCTACGAGCAGTACTTC. Translated, it gives CASSLERESGYEQYF.

The chain employs TRBV5-4 and TRBJ1-4; 7 bases agree with TRBD1. J lost 3 bases, V lost 4 bases, and 9 bases had no gene match. This CDR3 is built from 16 residues. Germline V gene data show CDR1 as SGHNT and CDR2 as YYREEE (reference sequence). CDR3 DNA: TGTGCCAGCAGCCCGAGTAACAGGGGACCTAATGAAAAACTGTTTTTT. Amino acid sequence: CASSPSNRGPNEKLFF.

This chain links TRBV29-1 with TRBJ2-2; 10 nucleotides match TRBD1. The V and J ends lost 4 bases and 7 bases, in that order; junction bases with no gene match: 9. Germline V gives CDR1 SQVTM, CDR2 ANQGSEA. The CDR3 contains 15 residues. The CDR3 bases are TGCAGCGTTGGACAGGGGGCCGGGTTCAACGGGGAGCTGTTTTTT. Its protein is CSVGQGAGFNGELFF.

This clone was observed once. The chain recombines TRBV27 with TRBJ2-7; perhaps TRBD2 as D (5 bases). The germline gives CDR1 MNHEY, CDR2 SMNVEV (reference sequence). Trimming took off 2 bases at V and 7 bases at J, with 18 bases between the two ends. The CDR3 spans 15 residues. CDR3 sequence (DNA): TGTGCCAGCAGTTTAAGGAGAGGGCCGACCCCGGAGCAGTACTTC. Translating gives CASSLRRGPTPEQYF.